This T cell receptor beta chain was sequenced in a study of blood T cell repertoires in COVID-19. Germline V gives CDR1 SGDLS, CDR2 YYNGEE. The CDR3 extends over 14 amino acids. The V end lost 4 bases, the J end lost 4 bases, and 14 bases lay between the germline ends. Researchers sorted participants into cohorts using their self-reported clinical history. Profiled with immunoSEQ multiplex PCR; TCRdb holds only in-frame clones, not every one. The table lists approximately 190,000 clones, about 85% of them singletons, with around 24% in the top ten. This receptor was obtained from a woman in her thirties or forties in a cohort exposed to, infected with or recovered from COVID-19 (not recorded which). The gene calls are TRBV9 and TRBJ1-2, with D perhaps matching TRBD1 (5 bases). Sequenced: PBMCs or T cells enriched from blood (not recorded which). CDR3 amino acids: CASSPRQKPYGYTF. The CDR3 DNA follows: TGTGCCAGCAGCCCCCGACAGAAGCCCTATGGCTACACCTTC.